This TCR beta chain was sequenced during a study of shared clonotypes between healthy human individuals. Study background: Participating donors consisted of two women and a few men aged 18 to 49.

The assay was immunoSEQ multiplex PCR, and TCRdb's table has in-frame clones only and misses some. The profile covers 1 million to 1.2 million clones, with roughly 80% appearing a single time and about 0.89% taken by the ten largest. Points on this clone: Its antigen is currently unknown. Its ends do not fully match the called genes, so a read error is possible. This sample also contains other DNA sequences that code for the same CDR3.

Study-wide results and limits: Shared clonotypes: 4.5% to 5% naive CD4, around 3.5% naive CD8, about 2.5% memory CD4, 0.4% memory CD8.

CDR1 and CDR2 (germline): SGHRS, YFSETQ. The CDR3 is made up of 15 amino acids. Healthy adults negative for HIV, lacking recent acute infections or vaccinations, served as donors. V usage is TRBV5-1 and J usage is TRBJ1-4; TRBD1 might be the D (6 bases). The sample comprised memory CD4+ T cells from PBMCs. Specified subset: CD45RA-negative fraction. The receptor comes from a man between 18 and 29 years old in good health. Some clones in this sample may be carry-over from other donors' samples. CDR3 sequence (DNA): TGTGCCAGCAGTTCTGGGACACCAACTAATGAAAAACTGTTTTTT. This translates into CASSSGTPTNEKLFF.